The entry below gives a single TCR beta chain sequence along with its context. This record belongs to a study of blood T cell repertoires in COVID-19. Looking at the study overall: Material from acute and convalescent COVID-19 was sourced from the United States, Italy and Spain.

Assay used: immunoSEQ multiplex PCR; TCRdb lists only in-frame clones, some missing. This table has about 96,000 clones, 85% to 90% appearing once. V was clipped by 0 bases and J by 6 bases, with 7 bases between them. The CDR3 runs 13 residues. The germline V gene has CDR1 MNHEY and CDR2 SVGAGI. The chain combines TRBV6-5 with TRBJ2-3; unclear D gene. The receptor comes from a human donor with COVID-19, enrolled during active disease. The donor label of this sample is uncertain. The source material was peripheral blood. This CDR3 reads CASSYSPLDTQYF. The DNA for the CDR3 is TGTGCCAGCAGTTACTCTCCTTTGGATACGCAGTATTTT.